This T cell receptor beta chain emerged from a study of graft-versus-host responses after intestinal transplantation. Study information: Each transplant was multivisceral, liver-intestinal, or isolated intestinal. Every one of the recipients received anti-thymocyte globulin induction and afterwards took tacrolimus and steroids for around 3 years. General study points: Early HvG declines after transplant were associated with peak circulating GvH clone levels. In patients with graft-donor T cell macrochimerism, allograft graft-versus-host to host-versus-graft clonal ratios were high.

As regards this clone: The antigen is not known.

Germline trimming cut 0 bases from V and 4 bases from J; bases unmatched to any gene: 13. The CDR3 covers 19 residues. Germline V gene lookup returns CDR1 ENHRY and CDR2 SYGVKD. The table came from immunoSEQ multiplex PCR; TCRdb's copy has only in-frame clones and leaves some out. The profile shows 85,000 to 90,000 clones, roughly 90% of them singletons. The receptor's source is a human donor who was the organ donor for an intestinal transplant. The sequencing here drew on unstimulated CD4+ T cells sorted from spleen or lymph node cells, taken before transplant. The chain uses TRBV10-3 and TRBJ2-3; 10 bases match TRBD2. DNA of the CDR3: TGTGCCATCAGTGAGTCTAAAACCGGGACTAGCGCTCCCCCAGATACGCAGTATTTT. It yields the protein CAISESKTGTSAPPDTQYF.